This TCR beta chain is drawn from a study of T cells in Graves' hyperthyroidism and ophthalmopathy. The overall study: Peripheral blood was obtained at initial diagnosis, preceding any treatment. General study findings and limits: A model built on 13 V-J features separated ophthalmopathy from stable hyperthyroidism.

The CDR3 is 14 amino acids. V dropped 3 bases and J dropped 5; count of bases not matched to a gene: 5. Amplified TCR beta CDR3 regions came from RNA transcripts. The study used the HTBI primer set for a first-round RT-PCR of the TCR CDR3. TCRdb reprocessed the multiplex PCR reads via MiXCR and lists one record per CDR3 protein. The sample shows 200,000 to 250,000 distinct CDR3 sequences, approximately 25% of them seen only once. To note about this clonotype: The antigen remains undetermined.

Lactation, pregnancy, other autoimmune disease or uncontrolled infection led to exclusion of patients. The rearrangement links TRBV12-3 or TRBV12-4 to TRBJ1-1; 8 bases match TRBD1. The specimen was blood. The clonotype originates from a woman aged 40 to 50 with Graves' ophthalmopathy. The CDR3 nucleotides are TGTGCCAGCAGTTTGACAGGGGCGAGGACTGAAGCTTTCTTT. As protein: CASSLTGARTEAFF.